A single sample is the source of the 13 T cell receptor beta chains below, sequenced in a study of human T cells and chemical hapten exposure. MiXCR, run by TCRdb on the RACE reads, gives a single entry per CDR3 protein. The table lists some 400,000 distinct CDR3 sequences, more than 4.5% of them singletons. Time point given: patch test 1, 2 weeks after DPC sensitization. Noted treatment: therapeutic diphenylcyclopropenone sensitization with weekly scalp DPC. Sequencing used whole blood, obtained in connection with sensitization to the hapten diphenylcyclopropenone (DPC). The receptors stem from a woman between 45 and 60 years old with alopecia areata. Some clones in this sample may be carry-over from other donors' samples.

The table lists this clonotype with many counts. This chain links TRBV27 with TRBJ2-7; 8 bases agree with TRBD1. This CDR3 contains 14 residues. Looked up from germline, CDR1 is MNHEY and CDR2 is SMNVEV (reference sequence). The V and J ends lost 5 bases and 6 bases, in that order; junction bases with no gene match: 9. The CDR3 is CASSPTGTGTEQYF. In DNA form, the CDR3 reads TGTGCCAGCAGTCCCACCGGGACAGGCACCGAGCAGTACTTC.

This clonotype was detected many times. This chain links TRBV2 with TRBJ2-2; a weak D match, TRBD1 (5 bases). The V and J ends lost 3 bases and 0 bases respectively, with 11 bases between them. The germline CDR1 and CDR2 sequences are SNHLY and FYNNEI. This CDR3 comprises 16 residues. CDR3 residues: CASSDWARANTGELFF. Here the CDR3 DNA reads TGTGCCAGCAGTGATTGGGCCAGGGCGAACACCGGGGAGCTGTTTTTT.

Many counts were recorded for this clonotype. The genes are TRBV19 and TRBJ1-2; a weak D match, TRBD1 (6 bases). Germline V CDR1 and CDR2: LNHDA, SQIVND (reference sequence). V was clipped by 5 bases and J by 0 bases, with 13 bases between them. The CDR3 has 15 residues. The CDR3 DNA reads TGTGCCAGTAGTCCGGGACACCTAACTAACTATGGCTACACCTTC. This translates into CASSPGHLTNYGYTF.

This clonotype was counted ten times or more. The chain joins TRBV6-1 to TRBJ1-6; 7 bases match TRBD1. The CDR3 totals 14 residues. J gave up 6 bases and V 5 bases, and 4 bases lay outside the gene matches. CDR1 and CDR2 from the germline V gene are MNHNS and SASEGT. In nucleotides, the CDR3 is TGTGCCAGCAGTCTGACAGGGACTAATTCACCCCTCCACTTT. It yields the protein CASSLTGTNSPLHF.

Many counts were recorded for this clonotype. The chain carries TRBV5-8 and TRBJ2-2, with 9 bases lining up with TRBD1. CDR3 length: 15 residues. Per the germline V gene, CDR1 is SGHTS and CDR2 is YDEGEE. Trimming took 4 bases from V and 2 from J; bases not matched to a gene: 3. The CDR3 nucleotides are TGTGCCAGCAGCACGGGACAGGGAAACACCGGGGAGCTGTTTTTT. This sequence encodes CASSTGQGNTGELFF.

This clonotype was detected a few times. The chain carries TRBV6-2 or TRBV6-3 and TRBJ2-1, with D unresolved. The CDR3 extends over 12 amino acids. Deletions cut 7 bases from V and 9 bases from J, with 13 bases between. The germline V gene has CDR1 MNHEY and CDR2 SVGEGT. Here the CDR3 DNA reads TGTGCCAGCAAAGACCAGATTGGTGAGCAGTTCTTC. It codes for CASKDQIGEQFF.

This clonotype was found a few times. The rearrangement links TRBV10-3 to TRBJ2-1; 7 nucleotides match TRBD2. This CDR3 spans 15 amino acids. CDR1 ENHRY and CDR2 SYGVKD come from the germline V gene. V was clipped by 6 bases and J by 4 bases; unmatched bases: 9. CDR3 sequence: CAIRPLAEPYNEQFF. In nucleotides, the CDR3 is TGTGCCATCAGACCGCTAGCGGAACCTTACAATGAGCAGTTCTTC.

This clonotype was counted many times. The DNA of the CDR3 is TGTGCCAGTAAAAACCCCATTCTTCCGAACACTGAAGCTTTCTTT. This gives the protein CASKNPILPNTEAFF. This chain connects TRBV28 to TRBJ1-1; D unclear. V lost 9 bases and J lost 1, with 18 bases in between. The CDR3 is made up of 15 amino acids. Looked up from germline, CDR1 is MDHEN and CDR2 is SYDVKM. The variable domain in full, completed from reference TRBV28 and TRBJ1-1, reads DVKVTQSSRYLVKRTGEKVFLECVQDMDHENMFWYRQDPGLGLRLIYFSYDVKMKEKGDIPEGYSVSREKKERFSLILESASTNQTSMYLCASKNPILPNTEAFFGQGTRLTVV.

The table lists this clonotype with many counts. The chain recombines TRBV28 with TRBJ2-1; 7 positions match TRBD2. The V gene's germline CDR1 is MDHEN and CDR2 SYDVKM. The V segment lost 6 bases and the J segment 5 bases; nucleotides outside the gene matches: 7. CDR3 length: 14 residues. CDR3 in amino acids: CASRISGVNNEQFF. DNA of the CDR3: TGTGCCAGCAGAATCAGCGGGGTGAACAATGAGCAGTTCTTC.

This clonotype was counted between two and nine times. CDR3 residues: CASSPASGRVTQYF. DNA of the CDR3: TGCGCCAGCAGTCCAGCCAGCGGGAGGGTGACGCAGTATTTT. This sequence joins TRBV23-1 and TRBJ2-3, with TRBD2 identical over 10 bases. TRBV23-1 is sorted into the ORF group, with uncertain function. J lost 9 bases, V lost 4 bases, and 7 bases had no gene match. CDR3 size: 14 residues.

This clonotype was counted a few times. V gene TRBV6-2 or TRBV6-3 combines with J gene TRBJ2-1, with a tentative D call TRBD1 (5 bases). The CDR3 runs 14 residues. V lost 2 bases, J lost 8 bases, and 13 bases lay in between. Germline CDR1 is MNHEY and CDR2 is SVGEGT. The chain's CDR3 is CASSYPQGSDEQFF. DNA for the CDR3: TGTGCCAGCAGTTACCCGCAGGGTTCGGATGAGCAGTTCTTC.

On this clonotype itself: A single base separates this from a much larger clone, so it may be a read error. V and J are TRBV5-1 and TRBJ2-2; 10 nucleotides match TRBD1. The germline gives CDR1 SGHRS, CDR2 YFSETQ. The CDR3 is made up of 15 amino acids. The trim removed 3 bases at V and 6 bases at J, leaving 5 bases unmatched. This CDR3 is CASSSRTGGSGELFF. The CDR3 DNA is TGCGCCAGCAGCTCGCGGACAGGGGGGTCCGGGGAGCTGTTTTTT.

This clonotype was seen once. As DNA, the CDR3 is TGTGCCAGCAGTGACCCGGCCAGGCGTCCGGGGACCCAGTACTTC. The encoded protein is CASSDPARRPGTQYF. V usage is TRBV25-1 and J usage is TRBJ2-5; D uncertain. V lost 3 bases and J 7 bases, leaving 18 bases between the germline ends. This CDR3 contains 15 residues. Germline CDR1 reads MGHDK; CDR2 reads SYGVNS. Looking up the rest from reference TRBV25-1 and TRBJ2-5 gives the full variable domain: EADIYQTPRYLVIGTGKKITLECSQTMGHDKMYWYQQDPGMELHLIHYSYGVNSTEKGDLSSESTVSRIRTEHFPLTLESARPSHTSQYLCASSDPARRPGTQYFGPGTRLLVL.